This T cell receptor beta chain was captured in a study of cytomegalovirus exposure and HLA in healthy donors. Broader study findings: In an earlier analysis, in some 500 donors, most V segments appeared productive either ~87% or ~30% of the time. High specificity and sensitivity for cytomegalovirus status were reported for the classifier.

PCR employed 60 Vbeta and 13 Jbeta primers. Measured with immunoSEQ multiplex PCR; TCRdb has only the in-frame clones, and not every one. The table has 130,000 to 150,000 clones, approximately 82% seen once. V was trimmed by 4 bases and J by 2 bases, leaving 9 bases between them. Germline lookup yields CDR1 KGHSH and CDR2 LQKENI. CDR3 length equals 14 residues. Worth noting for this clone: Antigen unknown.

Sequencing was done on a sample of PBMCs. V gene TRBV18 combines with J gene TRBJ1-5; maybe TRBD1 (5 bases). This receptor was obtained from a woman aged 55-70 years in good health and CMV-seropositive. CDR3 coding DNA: TGTGCCAGCTCACAGGGGTTGGGCAATCAGCCCCAGCATTTT. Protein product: CASSQGLGNQPQHF.